The rows below give T cell receptor beta chains drawn from one sample of a study of shared clonotypes between healthy human individuals. Data came from immunoSEQ multiplex PCR; TCRdb stores just in-frame clones and leaves some out. The data show about 680,000 clones, with around 90% seen just once and about 24% held by the top ten. Material for sequencing was naive CD8+ T cells sorted from blood. The receptors stem from a man aged 25 to 40 in good health. The CDR3 runs from the conserved cysteine through the conserved F or W. The order of the fields is V gene, J gene, D gene, clone size, CDR3 DNA, CDR3 protein. D genes are given only for firm matches. A row's size may be missing; if present it is once, few, many or a size class.

v_gene: TRBV19
j_gene: TRBJ2-7
d_gene: TRBD1
abundance: .
CDR3nt: TGTGCCAGTAGAAGCACAGGGGGCGAATTCTACGAGCAGTACTTC
CDR3aa: CASRSTGGEFYEQYF

v_gene: TRBV18
j_gene: TRBJ1-5
d_gene: .
abundance: .
CDR3nt: TGTGCCAGCTCACCACCGCAAGTCGGCACTAGCAATCAGCCCCAGCATTTT
CDR3aa: CASSPPQVGTSNQPQHF

v_gene: TRBV28
j_gene: TRBJ2-5
d_gene: TRBD2
abundance: .
CDR3nt: TGTGCCAGCTCACCTGGGACTAGCGGGAGGTGGGAGACCCAGTACTTC
CDR3aa: CASSPGTSGRWETQYF

v_gene: TRBV25-1
j_gene: TRBJ2-7
d_gene: .
abundance: .
CDR3nt: TGTGCCAGCAGTAAGATCCGGGAGAACGAGCAGTACTTC
CDR3aa: CASSKIRENEQYF

v_gene: TRBV4-1
j_gene: TRBJ1-1
d_gene: .
abundance: .
CDR3nt: TGCGCCAGCAGCCACGCGGCTATGAACACTGAAGCTTTCTTT
CDR3aa: CASSHAAMNTEAFF

v_gene: TRBV6-6
j_gene: TRBJ2-7
d_gene: .
abundance: many
CDR3nt: TGTGCCAGCAGTTACTCTGGGGGCACCAGCTCCTACGAGCAGTACTTC
CDR3aa: CASSYSGGTSSYEQYF

v_gene: TRBV27
j_gene: TRBJ2-7
d_gene: .
abundance: .
CDR3nt: TGTGCCAGCAGTCCCAGGGGTGCCTACGAGCAGTACTTC
CDR3aa: CASSPRGAYEQYF

v_gene: TRBV4-1
j_gene: TRBJ2-1
d_gene: .
abundance: .
CDR3nt: TGCGCCAGCAGCCAAGAGGGACTCGACAATGAGCAGTTCTTC
CDR3aa: CASSQEGLDNEQFF

v_gene: TRBV27
j_gene: TRBJ1-1
d_gene: .
abundance: .
CDR3nt: TGTGCCAGCAGTTTATCGATTGCAGGGAGAGGAGCTGAAGCTTTCTTT
CDR3aa: CASSLSIAGRGAEAFF

v_gene: TRBV6-6
j_gene: TRBJ2-1
d_gene: TRBD1
abundance: .
CDR3nt: TGTGCCAGCAGTTACTCAGGGGGCAGTGAGCAGTTCTTC
CDR3aa: CASSYSGGSEQFF

v_gene: TRBV28
j_gene: TRBJ1-1
d_gene: TRBD1
abundance: .
CDR3nt: TGTGCCAGTTGGGACAGGGACACTGAAGCTTTCTTT
CDR3aa: CASWDRDTEAFF

v_gene: TRBV7-9
j_gene: TRBJ2-7
d_gene: TRBD1
abundance: .
CDR3nt: TGTGCCAGCAGCTCTCTAGGGACAGGGGGCTACGAGCAGTACTTC
CDR3aa: CASSSLGTGGYEQYF

v_gene: TRBV5-8
j_gene: TRBJ2-7
d_gene: .
abundance: .
CDR3nt: TGTGCCAGCAGCTTGGGGGGGCCATATAGTTCCTACGAGCAGTACTTC
CDR3aa: CASSLGGPYSSYEQYF

v_gene: TRBV7-8
j_gene: TRBJ2-1
d_gene: TRBD2
abundance: .
CDR3nt: TGTGCCAGCAGTTCAAAGCGGGACTACTCCTACAATGAGCAGTTCTTC
CDR3aa: CASSSKRDYSYNEQFF

v_gene: TRBV2
j_gene: TRBJ2-7
d_gene: .
abundance: .
CDR3nt: TGTGCCAGCAGTGAAAGGCAGTCCTACGAGCAGTACTTC
CDR3aa: CASSERQSYEQYF

v_gene: TRBV30
j_gene: TRBJ2-1
d_gene: .
abundance: .
CDR3nt: TGTGCCTGGAGTGCTCAGCAGAATGAGCAGTTCTTC
CDR3aa: CAWSAQQNEQFF

v_gene: TRBV6-6
j_gene: TRBJ1-5
d_gene: TRBD1
abundance: .
CDR3nt: TGTGCCAGCAGCAAACTCCGGGACAGGGGGAATCAGCCCCAGCATTTT
CDR3aa: CASSKLRDRGNQPQHF

v_gene: TRBV7-6
j_gene: TRBJ2-2
d_gene: .
abundance: .
CDR3nt: TGTGCCAGCAGCACAACTAACAGGGTAGCGGTGTCCGGGGAGCTGTTTTTT
CDR3aa: CASSTTNRVAVSGELFF

v_gene: TRBV11-2
j_gene: TRBJ2-7
d_gene: .
abundance: .
CDR3nt: TGTGCCAGCAGCTTAACGGATTTCGGGGAGAAGCTCGAGCAGTACTTC
CDR3aa: CASSLTDFGEKLEQYF

v_gene: TRBV6-6
j_gene: TRBJ2-7
d_gene: .
abundance: .
CDR3nt: TGTGCCAGCAGGAGTTCTGGAGAGCAGTACTTC
CDR3aa: CASRSSGEQYF

v_gene: TRBV5-4
j_gene: TRBJ1-2
d_gene: .
abundance: few
CDR3nt: TGTGCCAGCAGCTCCGCGGCCAGTAGTGGGAACTATGGCTACACCTTC
CDR3aa: CASSSAASSGNYGYTF

v_gene: TRBV7-9
j_gene: TRBJ2-5
d_gene: .
abundance: .
CDR3nt: TGTGCCAGCAGCTCCGAACGAAGGGTATTGCAAGAGCAGTACTTC
CDR3aa: CASSSERRVLQEQYF

v_gene: TRBV6-6
j_gene: TRBJ1-5
d_gene: .
abundance: .
CDR3nt: TGTGCCAGCAGTTACTCCGCCGGGGGCAATCAGCCCCAGCATTTT
CDR3aa: CASSYSAGGNQPQHF

v_gene: TRBV28
j_gene: TRBJ2-7
d_gene: TRBD1
abundance: .
CDR3nt: TGTGCCAGCAGTTTAGGGCAGGGGGCCTACGAGCAGTACTTC
CDR3aa: CASSLGQGAYEQYF

v_gene: TRBV27
j_gene: TRBJ2-7
d_gene: TRBD1
abundance: .
CDR3nt: TGTGCCAGCAGTTCCGGGACAGGGTCGCAGGAGCAGTACTTC
CDR3aa: CASSSGTGSQEQYF

v_gene: TRBV4-3
j_gene: TRBJ2-7
d_gene: .
abundance: .
CDR3nt: TGCGCCAGCAGCCAAGTGGCTGCCGTAGACTACGAGCAGTACTTC
CDR3aa: CASSQVAAVDYEQYF

v_gene: TRBV7-3
j_gene: TRBJ2-3
d_gene: .
abundance: .
CDR3nt: TGTGCCAGCAGCAGGGACTCCACAGATACGCAGTATTTT
CDR3aa: CASSRDSTDTQYF

v_gene: TRBV30
j_gene: TRBJ1-5
d_gene: TRBD1
abundance: .
CDR3nt: TGTGCCTGGAGTCGGGACAGGGGTCCTCAGCCCCAGCATTTT
CDR3aa: CAWSRDRGPQPQHF

v_gene: TRBV2
j_gene: TRBJ1-2
d_gene: .
abundance: .
CDR3nt: TGTGCCAGCAGTGAAAAGGGGGGCGGCTACACCTTC
CDR3aa: CASSEKGGGYTF

v_gene: TRBV28
j_gene: TRBJ2-7
d_gene: TRBD1
abundance: .
CDR3nt: TGTGCCAGCAGCCCAAACAGGGGGCGGATGTACGAGCAGTACTTC
CDR3aa: CASSPNRGRMYEQYF

v_gene: TRBV5-6
j_gene: TRBJ1-2
d_gene: .
abundance: .
CDR3nt: TGTGCCAGCAGCTTGGGGCAGGCCCAATTCATCAATGTCTATGGCTACACCTTC
CDR3aa: CASSLGQAQFINVYGYTF

v_gene: TRBV6-8
j_gene: TRBJ1-2
d_gene: .
abundance: .
CDR3nt: TGTGCCAGCAGTGAAGGGACGGAAGCCTATGGCTACACCTTC
CDR3aa: CASSEGTEAYGYTF

v_gene: TRBV5-5
j_gene: TRBJ2-1
d_gene: TRBD1
abundance: .
CDR3nt: TGTGCCAGCAGCCCGACAGGGTTAGCGTCCAATGAGCAGTTCTTC
CDR3aa: CASSPTGLASNEQFF

v_gene: TRBV9
j_gene: TRBJ1-1
d_gene: .
abundance: .
CDR3nt: TGTGCCAGCACCTTGGGACAGAACACTGAAGCTTTCTTT
CDR3aa: CASTLGQNTEAFF

v_gene: TRBV19
j_gene: TRBJ2-1
d_gene: TRBD2
abundance: many
CDR3nt: TGTGCCAGTAGTCCGCTAGCGGACTACAATGAGCAGTTCTTC
CDR3aa: CASSPLADYNEQFF